The 10 T cell receptor beta chains below all came from one sample that was sequenced in a study of T cell responses to AZD1222 COVID-19 vaccine. Generated by immunoSEQ multiplex PCR, the TCRdb table keeps only in-frame clones and is missing some. The data hold around 97,000 clones, with around 91% observed a single time. The sequencing here drew on peripheral blood, taken on day 0 of AZD1222 vaccination. These receptor sequences come from an adult in good health.

The rearrangement joins TRBV6-2 or TRBV6-3 to TRBJ1-4; 10 positions match TRBD1. V was clipped by 0 bases and J by 8 bases; unmatched bases: 6. This CDR3 comprises 16 residues. Germline CDR1 MNHEY, CDR2 SVGEGT. The CDR3 sequence is CASSYSDDRGREKLFF. The CDR3 bases are TGTGCCAGCAGTTACTCCGACGACAGGGGGCGAGAAAAACTGTTTTTT.

The genes are TRBV6-2 or TRBV6-3 and TRBJ1-1; no definite D call. The CDR3 contains 11 residues. V lost 2 bases, J lost 11 bases, and 9 bases lay in between. Germline V lookup: CDR1 MNHEY, CDR2 SVGEGT. As DNA, the CDR3 is TGTGCCAGCAGTTACGCCAGAAATGCTTTCTTT. It is translated as CASSYARNAFF.

There are a few counts of this clone. The rearrangement joins TRBV27 to TRBJ2-7; 7 bases agree with TRBD1. The CDR3 covers 16 residues. Germline V gives CDR1 MNHEY, CDR2 SMNVEV (reference sequence). V shed 6 bases, J shed 3 bases, and the junction held 14 bases outside the gene matches. The chain's CDR3 is CASRTLLGGQNYEQYF. As DNA, the CDR3 is TGTGCCAGCAGAACACTCCTAGGGGGACAGAACTACGAGCAGTACTTC.

The chain links TRBV7-2 to TRBJ1-2; possible D gene TRBD1, 5 bases. Germline loops: CDR1 SGHTA, CDR2 FQGNSA. This CDR3 spans 14 amino acids. Trimming took 5 bases from V and 4 from J, leaving 14 bases between them. DNA for the CDR3: TGTGCCAGCAGCAACTACCGGGACTCCTATGGCTACACCTTC. Encoded protein: CASSNYRDSYGYTF.

This clone has just one count. This chain joins TRBV6-5 and TRBJ1-3; D is possibly TRBD1 (5 bases). Germline V gives CDR1 MNHEY, CDR2 SVGAGI. V was shortened by 4 bases and J by 7 bases, with 5 bases between the two germline ends. CDR3 size: 11 residues. The CDR3 here is CASSWGNTIYF. CDR3 nucleotide sequence: TGTGCCAGCAGTTGGGGGAACACCATATATTTT.

This sequence joins TRBV30 and TRBJ2-5; D unclear. This CDR3 spans 12 amino acids. Trimming shortened V by 3 bases and J by 0 bases, and 5 bases separated the two germline ends. CDR1 and CDR2 from the germline V gene are GTSNPN and SVGIG (reference sequence). The CDR3 sequence is CAWSQNQETQYF. The CDR3 coding sequence is TGTGCCTGGAGCCAGAACCAAGAGACCCAGTACTTC.

This chain joins TRBV4-2 and TRBJ2-7; D gene uncertain. CDR1 is LGHNA, CDR2 YNFKEQ, per germline. Deletions cut 0 bases from V and 3 bases from J, with 12 bases between. CDR3 length: 15 residues. The CDR3 DNA is TGTGCCAGCAGCCAAGATGGAAGTAGTGACTACGAGCAGTACTTC. Its protein product is CASSQDGSSDYEQYF.

The V and J genes are TRBV5-1 and TRBJ2-7; D gene ambiguous. Trimming pared 1 base from V and 0 bases from J, leaving 11 bases between. Germline lookup yields CDR1 SGHRS and CDR2 YFSETQ. This CDR3 is 15 amino acids long. CDR3 DNA: TGCGCCAGCAGCTTGTTTCCCGAGAGCTCCTACGAGCAGTACTTC. This gives the protein CASSLFPESSYEQYF.

J is TRBJ1-2 and V is TRBV6-6; no clear D gene. This CDR3 region has 10 residues. V lost 8 bases, J lost 6 bases, and 7 bases lay in between. Germline loops: CDR1 MNHNY, CDR2 SVGAGI (reference sequence). CDR3 DNA sequence: TGTGCCAGCGGTGTGGATGGCTACACCTTC. Translating gives CASGVDGYTF.

The chain recombines TRBV6-2 or TRBV6-3 with TRBJ2-7; 7 positions match TRBD1. Germline values: CDR1 MNHEY, CDR2 SVGEGT. This CDR3 is 16 amino acids long. V shed 0 bases, J shed 5 bases, and the junction held 10 bases outside the gene matches. CDR3 coding DNA: TGTGCCAGCAGTTACTCGGACAGGAACGACGTAAACGAGCAGTACTTC. It is translated as CASSYSDRNDVNEQYF.